This T cell receptor beta chain was observed in a study of blood T cell repertoires in COVID-19. Seattle enrolled patients during active infection and tracked them longitudinally. Repertoires were generated with immunoSEQ multiplex PCR, while TCRdb's copy carries only in-frame clones and drops some. The sample includes around 310,000 clones, around 90% seen only once; the top ten take more than 0.85%. The CDR3 is made up of 19 amino acids. Looked up from germline, CDR1 is SGHRS and CDR2 is YFSETQ. J gave up 3 bases and V 1 base, and 15 bases lay outside the gene matches. What was sequenced was peripheral blood. The receptor was derived from a woman in her forties with COVID-19, enrolled during active disease. The V and J genes are TRBV5-1 and TRBJ2-4, with 8 bases aligning to TRBD1. The CDR3 DNA sequence: TGCGCCAGCAGCTTGACGAGGACAGGGAATTTGGGTGGCAAAAACATTCAGTACTTC. As protein: CASSLTRTGNLGGKNIQYF.